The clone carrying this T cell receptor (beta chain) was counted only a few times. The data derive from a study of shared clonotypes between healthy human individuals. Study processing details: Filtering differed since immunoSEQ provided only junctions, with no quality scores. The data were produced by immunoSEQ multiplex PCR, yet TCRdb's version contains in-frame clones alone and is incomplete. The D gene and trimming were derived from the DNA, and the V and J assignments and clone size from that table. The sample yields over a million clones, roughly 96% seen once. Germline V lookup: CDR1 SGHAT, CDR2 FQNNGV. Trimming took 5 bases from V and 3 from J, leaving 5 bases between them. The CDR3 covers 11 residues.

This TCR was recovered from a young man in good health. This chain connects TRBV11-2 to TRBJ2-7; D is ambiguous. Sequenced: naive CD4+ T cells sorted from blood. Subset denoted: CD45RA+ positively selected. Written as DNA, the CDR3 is TGTGCCAGCAGCGCCTACTACGAGCAGTACTTC. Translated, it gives CASSAYYEQYF.